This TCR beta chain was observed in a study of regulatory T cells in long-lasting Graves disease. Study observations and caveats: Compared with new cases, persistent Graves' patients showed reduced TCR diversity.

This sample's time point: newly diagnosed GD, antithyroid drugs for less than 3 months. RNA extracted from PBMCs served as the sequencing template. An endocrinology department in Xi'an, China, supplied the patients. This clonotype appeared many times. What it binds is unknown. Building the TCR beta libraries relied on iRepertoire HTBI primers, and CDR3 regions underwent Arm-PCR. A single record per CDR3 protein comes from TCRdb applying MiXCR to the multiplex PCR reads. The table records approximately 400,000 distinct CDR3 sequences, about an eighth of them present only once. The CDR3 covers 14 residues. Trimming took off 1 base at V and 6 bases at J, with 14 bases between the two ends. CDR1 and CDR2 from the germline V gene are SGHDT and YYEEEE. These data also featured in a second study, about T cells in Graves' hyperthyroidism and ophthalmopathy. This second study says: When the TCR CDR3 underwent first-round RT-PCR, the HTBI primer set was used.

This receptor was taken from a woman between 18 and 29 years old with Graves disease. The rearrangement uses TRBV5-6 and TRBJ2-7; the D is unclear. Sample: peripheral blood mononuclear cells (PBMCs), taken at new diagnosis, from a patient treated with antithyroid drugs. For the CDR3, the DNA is TGTGCCAGCAGCTTGAGGGCATGGAGTCGCGAGCAGTACGTC. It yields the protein CASSLRAWSREQYV.